This T cell receptor (beta chain) was retrieved from a study of metastatic and nonmetastatic thyroid tumors. MiXCR re-clonotyped the PCR reads for TCRdb. The repertoire has about 92,000 clones, 15% of them found once; the top ten carry around 3.3%. Each patient went into thyroid surgery without having received any treatment. CDR1 is MNHEY and CDR2 is SMNVEV in the germline V gene (reference sequence). The CDR3 is 15 amino acids. Comment on this clone: A much larger clone differs from this one at a single base, so this may be a read error.

The receptor comes from a female donor with papillary thyroid cancer or a benign thyroid nodule (not recorded which). Some clones in this sample may be carry-over from other donors' samples. The sequenced material came from blood. This chain uses TRBV27 with TRBJ1-2, with TRBD1 as a possible D gene (6 bases). CDR3 region: CASSVLQGGLGGYNF. The CDR3 bases are TGTGCCAGCAGTGTCTTACAGGGAGGACTGGGGGGCTACAACTTC.